The 10 T cell receptor beta chains below were found in one sample sequenced in a study of shared clonotypes between healthy human individuals. TCRdb's copy holds only in-frame clones and misses some; the assay was immunoSEQ multiplex PCR. The sample gives about 560,000 clones, roughly four fifths of which show up once; more than 10% is in the top ten. Sequences were obtained from PBMCs. Receptors originate from a woman aged 40 to 49 in good health. Some clones in this sample may be carry-over from other donors' samples.

This chain connects TRBV9 to TRBJ2-1; 7 nucleotides align to TRBD2. The CDR3 has 16 residues. J was trimmed by 0 bases and V by 3 bases; bases with no gene match: 6. Germline-derived CDR1 and CDR2 are SGDLS and YYNGEE. The CDR3 nucleotides are TGTGCCAGCAGCGCCCTTGGGGGGGGCTCCTACAATGAGCAGTTCTTC. Encoded protein: CASSALGGGSYNEQFF.

This clone was recorded a few times. This sequence joins TRBV5-4 and TRBJ2-2, with D possibly TRBD2 on 5 matching bases. Trimming left V 2 bases short and J 5 bases short, with 7 bases between. The CDR3 extends over 13 amino acids. Per the germline V gene, CDR1 is SGHNT and CDR2 is YYREEE (reference sequence). CDR3 DNA sequence: TGTGCCAGCAGCTTCGGGGAGACCGGGGAGCTGTTTTTT. It yields the protein CASSFGETGELFF.

The J gene is TRBJ2-7, the V gene TRBV7-6; the D gene is possibly TRBD1 (7 bases). Germline V lookup: CDR1 SGHVS, CDR2 FNYEAQ. The CDR3 sequence is 14 residues long. V lost 5 bases and J 4 bases, leaving 15 bases between the germline ends. CDR3: CASSARQGGYEQYF. The CDR3 nucleotides are TGTGCCAGCAGCGCCCGACAGGGAGGATACGAGCAGTACTTC.

With regard to this clone: Other DNA sequences of this sample code for an identical CDR3. This chain joins TRBV28 and TRBJ1-2; no reliable D call. CDR3 length: 11 amino acids. Germline assignment: CDR1 MDHEN and CDR2 SYDVKM. V shed 5 bases and J shed 4 bases, with 5 bases lying between them. Here the CDR3 reads CASSGGYGYTF. As DNA, the CDR3 is TGTGCCAGCAGTGGTGGCTATGGCTACACCTTC.

V is TRBV19 and J is TRBJ1-1; unclear D gene. Germline CDR1 is LNHDA and CDR2 is SQIVND (reference sequence). Trimming removed 3 bases at V and 3 bases at J, with 5 bases between. The CDR3 covers 12 residues. CDR3 protein: CASSIVDTEAFF. The CDR3 DNA follows: TGTGCCAGTAGTATTGTCGACACTGAAGCTTTCTTT.

V gene TRBV18 combines with J gene TRBJ2-7; 8 nucleotides agree with TRBD2. CDR1 and CDR2 from the germline V gene are KGHSH and LQKENI. The length of the CDR3 is 15 residues. The J segment lost 2 bases and the V segment lost 0 bases, leaving 3 bases of the junction unmatched. The CDR3 here is CASSPPVSGAYEQYF. The CDR3 DNA sequence: TGTGCCAGCTCACCACCGGTTAGCGGGGCCTACGAGCAGTACTTC. The variable domain in full, completed from reference TRBV18 and TRBJ2-7, reads NAGVMQNPRHLVRRRGQEARLRCSPMKGHSHVYWYRQLPEEGLKFMVYLQKENIIDESGMPKERFSAEFPKEGPSILRIQQVVRGDSAAYFCASSPPVSGAYEQYFGPGTRLTVT.

In its sample, this clone was seen many times. The chain couples TRBV29-1 to TRBJ1-1; the D is unclear. CDR3 length: 12 residues. V lost 5 bases to trimming and J lost 0 bases, with 7 bases between them. Per the germline V gene, CDR1 is SQVTM and CDR2 is ANQGSEA. The CDR3 DNA follows: TGCAGCGTTATCCCAATGAACACTGAAGCTTTCTTT. It specifies CSVIPMNTEAFF.

This clone was counted once. V and J are TRBV7-2 and TRBJ1-5; D might be TRBD1 (5 bases). The CDR3 length is 16 residues. Germline CDR1 SGHTA, CDR2 FQGNSA. The V end lost 1 base, the J end lost 5 bases, and 15 bases lay between the germline ends. CDR3 region: CASSLEGIGADQPQHF. For the CDR3, the DNA is TGTGCCAGCAGCTTAGAGGGAATTGGGGCGGATCAGCCCCAGCATTTT.

This rearrangement joins TRBV2 to TRBJ2-7; D might be TRBD1 (6 bases). The germline V gene has CDR1 SNHLY and CDR2 FYNNEI. The ends were cut back, 3 bases at V and 2 bases at J, with 8 bases in the middle. CDR3 length: 13 amino acids. The CDR3 loop is CASSDGQTYEQYF. DNA for the CDR3: TGTGCCAGCAGTGATGGACAGACCTACGAGCAGTACTTC.

The genes are TRBV7-2 and TRBJ2-5; the match to TRBD1 covers 9 bases. Germline V gene lookup returns CDR1 SGHTA and CDR2 FQGNSA. The CDR3 is made up of 16 amino acids. Unmatched junction bases numbered 11, after V lost 5 bases and J lost 4 bases. The CDR3 loop reads CASSRRQGEGGETQYF. The CDR3 coding sequence is TGTGCCAGCAGCAGAAGACAGGGGGAGGGAGGAGAGACCCAGTACTTC.